This T cell receptor beta chain emerged from a study of blood T cells in healthy people across ages (dated by TCRdb to between 2014 and 2016). For the wider study: In model experiments, template switching captured roughly one uniquely barcoded TCR beta cDNA molecule for every two T cells. The donors were split into four age groups: young (average about 16 years), middle-aged (39), aged (about 56) and long-lived (about 74). Two additional independent replicas of 1 million unique cDNA reads from the same blood draw were analyzed for two donors (one aged 18 to 30 and one aged 80 or older). Donors of different ages were randomly distributed across sequencing lanes to avoid experimental bias. Using deep sequencing normalized with unique cDNA molecular identifiers, the study measured how TCR beta repertoire diversity changes with age.

From the cysteine up to the phenylalanine, the CDR3 has a length of 13 residues. Of all the DNA, just the CDR3 is kept, 39 bases in frame from base 1. Between the V and J ends, shortened by 8 bases and 0 bases respectively, the junction contains 11 bases. CDR1 and CDR2 are read off the germline V gene as SQVTM and ANQGSEA. The donors were roughly 38 Caucasian individuals from Russia, aged roughly 6 to 90 years, who were systemically healthy. Approximately 10 milliliters of peripheral blood were collected from each donor into EDTA-treated Vacutainer tubes. PBMCs were isolated by Ficoll-Paque density-gradient centrifugation, with at least 6 million obtained per sample. Total RNA was extracted from PBMCs with Trizol reagent, with at least 5.5 micrograms obtained per sample. For every donor, an aliquot of PBMCs went through flow cytometry to measure the percentages of naive CD45RAhigh/CD27high T cells.

The library was made by 5' RACE. TCRdb shows the sequencer as Illumina HiSeq 2500. A second PCR of about 6 to 11 cycles was performed with a sample-barcoded 5' primer and a J-beta primer mix. A template-switch 5' adaptor carrying 12 random nucleotides introduced a unique molecular identifier onto each TCR beta cDNA molecule. Each sample yielded at least 3 million CDR3-containing paired-end reads. The Mint cDNA synthesis kit, primed by a TRBC-specific oligonucleotide, was used to synthesize first-strand cDNA from all RNA. Following uracil-DNA glycosylase treatment, all cDNA underwent a first 18-cycle PCR with the universal primers M1SS and BC2_uni_R. In the authors' own workflow: For normalization, 1 million high-quality reads were randomly selected from each sample, with every read carrying a distinct molecular identifier. Instead of being binned into consensus sequences, reads with shared molecular identifiers were discarded. CDR3 identification, clonotype clustering and error correction used MiTCR with a Q25 quality threshold and the strictest error-elimination algorithm. A nonparametric unseen species model using Euler transformation provided a lower-bound estimate of total TCR beta diversity. The public reads were reanalyzed by TCRdb: fastp trimming at Q25, MiXCR alignment, in-frame beta chains only. Entries that share a CDR3 protein sequence are merged under the most common genes and DNA. Here the V and J calls rest on TCRdb's processing, not on the authors' analysis. Recorded for this sample are 1.5 million to 1.8 million distinct CDR3 sequences; about 42% of them occurred a single time. About 4% of the sample is held by the ten biggest clonotypes.

General study outcomes and caveats: Compared with the aged group, the long-lived group had more naive CD4+ T cells, fewer expanded clones and increased TCR diversity, suggesting age selection. The percentage of naive T cells measured by flow cytometry correlated strongly with observed TCR beta diversity. As age increased, observed TCR beta diversity per million T cells dropped in a roughly linear way, and a significant reduction was already evident by age 40. The CMV infection status of donors was not known, potentially confounding age-related changes in expanded clonotypes. Estimates of total diversity based on one million sequenced T cells were regarded as lower bounds and as underestimates. Conclusive comparison of naive and antigen-experienced compartments was prevented by the profiling of bulk unsorted PBMCs.

As for this clonotype: Its cognate antigen has yet to be identified. Per-nucleotide qualities are absent, and no much larger clonotype sits a single base away.

Sequenced input: blood. The sequence joins TRBV29-1 to TRBJ2-4, with TRBD2 tentatively as D gene (5 bases match). This clonotype was sampled from a woman in her late teens or twenties in good health. The bases read TGCAGCATTGGCGGACTAGCCAAAAACATTCAGTACTTC. It is translated as CSIGGLAKNIQYF.